The subject of this entry is one TCR beta chain. This sample was taken from a study of blood T cell repertoires in COVID-19. Study-wide context: The origin of the acute and convalescent COVID-19 samples was the United States, Italy and Spain. In each case, the material was cDNA or gDNA derived from T cells, B-cell-depleted T cells, or PBMCs.

Authors' analysis steps: Amplification of reference gene primers was used by the study to estimate nucleated cell counts. The repertoire was sequenced with immunoSEQ multiplex PCR; TCRdb's copy has only in-frame clones and lacks some. The DNA was the basis for D and trimming; V, J and clone size are from that table. The sample yields 30,000 to 40,000 clones, roughly 86% seen once. The sample taken for sequencing was peripheral blood. The source is a man in his 70s with acute or convalescent COVID-19.

The CDR3 loop is CASGGGGFNEQFF. The CDR3 DNA sequence: TGTGCCTCTGGGGGGGGTGGGTTTAATGAGCAGTTCTTC. The chain is built from TRBV10-3 and TRBJ2-1, with 7 bases aligning to TRBD2. The CDR3 runs 13 residues. The trim removed 11 bases at V and 7 bases at J, leaving 11 bases unmatched. Germline assignment: CDR1 ENHRY and CDR2 SYGVKD.